One and the same sample provided the 30 T cell receptor beta chains below, sequenced in a study of spatial heterogeneity in lung cancer. Each CDR3 protein is one row after TCRdb ran MiXCR on the 5' RACE reads. The sample has under 45,000 distinct CDR3 sequences, about 7.9% seen once; the top ten hold roughly 9.9%. Time point of the sample: blood at routine non-recurrence follow-up after resection. Sample: PBMCs, taken at follow-up. All receptors come from a male donor with early-stage non-small cell lung cancer.

This clonotype was seen many times. The gene calls are TRBV7-3 and TRBJ1-4; no definite D call. This CDR3 contains 17 residues. With 0 bases removed from V and 0 bases from J, the gap between germline ends came to 11 bases. Germline V gives CDR1 SGHTA, CDR2 FQGTGA. For the CDR3, the DNA is TGTGCCAGCAGCTTAACTGTGGACTCGGCAACTAATGAAAAACTGTTTTTT. As protein: CASSLTVDSATNEKLFF.

This clonotype was picked up many times. The chain is built from TRBV9 and TRBJ2-7, with a possible D match to TRBD2 (6 bases). Germline CDR1 reads SGDLS; CDR2 reads YYNGEE. V lost 8 bases to trimming and J lost 0 bases, with 15 bases between them. This CDR3 has 14 amino acids. The chain's CDR3 is CASNLGGNSYEQYF. The DNA of the CDR3 is TGTGCCAGTAACCTGGGGGGAAACTCCTACGAGCAGTACTTC.

The sample holds many counts of this clonotype. V usage is TRBV5-4 and J usage is TRBJ2-1; 7 nucleotides line up with TRBD2. The CDR3 is 12 amino acids. With 4 bases clipped from V and 14 bases from J, the junction kept 9 bases outside the gene matches. The germline CDR1 and CDR2 sequences are SGHNT and YYREEE (reference sequence). Written as DNA, the CDR3 is TGTGCCAGCAGCACCGCCTCCGGGACTAAGTTCTTC. As protein: CASSTASGTKFF.

CDR3 nucleotides: TGTGCCAGCAGTGGACTAGCGGGGGGCGACAATGAGCAGTTCTTC. This encodes CASSGLAGGDNEQFF. The V and J genes are TRBV2 and TRBJ2-1; 13 nucleotides line up with TRBD2. V lost 4 bases to trimming and J lost 5 bases; unmatched junction nucleotides: 2. The CDR3 has 15 amino acids. Per the germline V gene, CDR1 is SNHLY and CDR2 is FYNNEI.

This clonotype was picked up a small number of times. This chain links TRBV6-6 with TRBJ1-3, with D hard to call. The V end was cut by 6 bases, the J end by 4 bases, with 13 bases between. This CDR3 contains 14 residues. The germline CDR1 and CDR2 sequences are MNHNY and SVGAGI (reference sequence). CDR3 in DNA: TGTGCCAGCAGCCCCGCCTACGAAGGAAACACCATATATTTT. Translation gives CASSPAYEGNTIYF.

This clonotype was found many times. The chain combines TRBV7-9 with TRBJ2-2; D remains unclear. The CDR3 runs 13 residues. Germline V CDR1 and CDR2: SEHNR, FQNEAQ (reference sequence). Trimming left V 5 bases short and J 5 bases short, with 9 bases between. CDR3 region: CASSLPRTGELFF. The CDR3 bases are TGTGCCAGCAGCCTACCCCGGACCGGGGAGCTGTTTTTT.

The table lists this clonotype with many counts. This sequence joins TRBV30 and TRBJ1-3; D remains unclear. Trimming cost V 4 bases and J 4 bases, with 11 bases left between them. CDR1 and CDR2 (germline): GTSNPN, SVGIG (reference sequence). The CDR3 has 13 amino acids. The CDR3 here is CAWNAAQGNTIYF. CDR3 sequence (DNA): TGTGCCTGGAATGCGGCGCAGGGAAACACCATATATTTT.

This clonotype has a handful of counts. This sequence joins TRBV5-1 and TRBJ2-5, with D tentatively TRBD1 (5 bases). Looked up from germline, CDR1 is SGHRS and CDR2 is YFSETQ. Trimming took 0 bases from V and 4 from J, leaving 13 bases between them. The CDR3 runs 15 residues. Here the CDR3 reads CASSLGQSPGETQYF. CDR3 nucleotides: TGCGCCAGCAGCTTGGGACAGTCTCCGGGAGAGACCCAGTACTTC.

V gene TRBV6-6 combines with J gene TRBJ2-7, with D perhaps assigned TRBD1 or TRBD2 (5 bases each). Trimming took 2 bases from V and 4 from J, leaving 15 bases between them. Germline values: CDR1 MNHNY, CDR2 SVGAGI (reference sequence). The CDR3 runs 15 residues. CDR3 sequence: CASSYPQGTGYEQYF. In nucleotides, the CDR3 is TGTGCCAGCAGTTACCCCCAAGGGACCGGGTACGAGCAGTACTTC.

The table lists this clonotype with a few counts. The genes are TRBV2 and TRBJ1-2; 12 bases align to TRBD1. This CDR3 region has 19 residues. The V and J ends lost 6 bases and 3 bases, in that order; junction bases with no gene match: 17. Germline assignment: CDR1 SNHLY and CDR2 FYNNEI. DNA for the CDR3: TGTGCCAGCAGCCCTGGGGGACAGGGGGCGCGTATAGGGGACTATGGCTACACCTTC. Protein product: CASSPGGQGARIGDYGYTF.

This clonotype was counted many times. J is TRBJ2-3 and V is TRBV29-1; possibly TRBD2 for D (5 bases). Between the trimmed V and J ends, which lost 6 bases and 3 bases, there was a span of 16 bases. There are 14 residues in the CDR3. Germline V gene lookup returns CDR1 SQVTM and CDR2 ANQGSEA. The CDR3 DNA follows: TGCAGCGTCGAGGGCATAATGAGAACAGATACGCAGTATTTT. Translation: CSVEGIMRTDTQYF.

The chain couples TRBV6-5 to TRBJ2-7; 7 bases are shared with TRBD2. The J segment lost 6 bases and the V segment lost 6 bases, leaving 2 bases of the junction unmatched. Germline V CDR1 and CDR2: MNHEY, SVGAGI. The CDR3 sequence is 11 residues long. The CDR3 nucleotides are TGTGCCAGCAGCACTAGCGCCGAGCAGTACTTC. Encoded protein: CASSTSAEQYF.

The table lists this clonotype with many counts. The chain joins TRBV6-1 to TRBJ2-7, with 10 bases that match TRBD1. With 6 bases clipped from V and 4 bases from J, the junction kept 6 bases outside the gene matches. Germline-derived CDR1 and CDR2 are MNHNS and SASEGT. The length of the CDR3 is 14 residues. For the CDR3, the DNA is TGTGCCAGCAGGTCTGACAGGGGGCATTACGAGCAGTACTTC. This encodes CASRSDRGHYEQYF.

This clonotype came up many times. CDR3 amino acids: CASSPGQGAEKLFF. CDR3 bases: TGTGCCAGCAGTCCGGGACAGGGGGCCGAAAAACTGTTTTTT. The chain has TRBV2 and TRBJ1-4; TRBD1 matches 12 bases. CDR3 length: 14 residues. Trimming at V came to 5 bases and at J to 8 bases, leaving 3 bases not matched to a gene. In germline, CDR1 is SNHLY, CDR2 FYNNEI.

This clonotype has at least ten counts. The rearrangement links TRBV3-1 to TRBJ2-2; the match to TRBD2 covers 8 bases. Unmatched junction bases numbered 13, after V lost 0 bases and J lost 16 bases. The germline CDR1 and CDR2 sequences are LGHDT and YNNKEL (reference sequence). The CDR3 loop spans 15 amino acids. The CDR3 nucleotides read TGTGCCAGCAGCCAAGAAGAGCTAGCGGGCCCCCGTAGGTTTTTT. Amino acids: CASSQEELAGPRRFF. Combining the CDR3 with reference TRBV3-1 and TRBJ2-2 gives the whole variable domain DTAVSQTPKYLVTQMGNDKSIKCEQNLGHDTMYWYKQDSKKFLKIMFSYNNKELIINETVPNRFSPKSPDKAHLNLHINSLELGDSAVYFCASSQEELAGPRRFFGEGSRLTVL.

This clonotype was seen ten or more times. J is TRBJ2-6 and V is TRBV18; tentatively, D is TRBD1 or TRBD2 (5 bases each). V was clipped by 0 bases and J by 2 bases, with 5 bases between them. This CDR3 comprises 15 residues. Germline V gene sequence: CDR1 KGHSH, CDR2 LQKENI. The DNA for the CDR3 is TGTGCCAGCTCACCACCGGGGGCTGGGGCCAACGTCCTGACTTTC. It is translated as CASSPPGAGANVLTF.

This clonotype was detected many times. The CDR3, as DNA: TGTGCCTGGAGTGTAAAGGAGTCTTTATTTTCCTACGAGCAGTACTTC. It codes for CAWSVKESLFSYEQYF. This chain joins TRBV30 and TRBJ2-7; D remains ambiguous. Germline V gene data show CDR1 as GTSNPN and CDR2 as SVGIG (reference sequence). The CDR3 totals 16 residues. The V end was cut by 0 bases, the J end by 1 base, with 16 bases between.

About this clonotype itself: A much larger clone differs by one base, so this may be a read error. The V call is TRBV2, the J call TRBJ2-7; possibly TRBD1 or TRBD2 for D (5 bases each). The germline CDR1 and CDR2 sequences are SNHLY and FYNNEI. The CDR3 has 13 residues. CDR3 loop: CVSTDLGDYEQYF. CDR3 DNA sequence: TGTGTCAGCACCGATTTGGGGGACTACGAGCAGTACTTC.

This clonotype has ten or more counts. The chain is built from TRBV20-1 and TRBJ2-5; possible D gene TRBD1, 5 bases. V lost 0 bases and J 4 bases, leaving 12 bases between the germline ends. CDR1 and CDR2 (germline): DFQATT, SNEGSKA (reference sequence). The CDR3 consists of 14 residues. CDR3 nucleotide sequence: TGCAGTGCTAGAGATCGCAGGGTCGGAGAGACCCAGTACTTC. Its translation: CSARDRRVGETQYF.

Judged by abundance, this clonotype is medium-sized. This rearrangement joins TRBV7-8 to TRBJ2-7, with TRBD1 matching over 9 bases. V shed 1 base and J 3 bases; nucleotides not matched to a gene: 7. The CDR3 covers 16 residues. The germline V gene encodes CDR1 SGHVS and CDR2 FQNEAQ. This CDR3 is CASSLVNRGRRYEQYF. The CDR3, as DNA: TGTGCCAGCAGCTTAGTCAACAGGGGGCGCCGCTACGAGCAGTACTTC.

This clonotype was detected many times. This chain connects TRBV6-1 to TRBJ2-3; D may be TRBD1 (5 bases). The germline V gene has CDR1 MNHNS and CDR2 SASEGT. V shed 7 bases and J shed 2 bases, with 16 bases lying between them. This CDR3 comprises 15 residues. CDR3 sequence (DNA): TGTGCCAGCAAAATGGGGCCCCTTTACACAGATACGCAGTATTTT. Translation: CASKMGPLYTDTQYF.

There are many counts of this clonotype. The chain carries TRBV5-1 and TRBJ2-5; D is perhaps TRBD2 (6 bases). This CDR3 region has 11 residues. Germline CDR1 SGHRS, CDR2 YFSETQ. V lost 7 bases and J lost 3, with 7 bases in between. Here the CDR3 DNA reads TGCGCCAGCGGGGAGGAAGAGACCCAGTACTTC. This codes for CASGEEETQYF.

This clonotype has a count of ten or more. The DNA for the CDR3 is TGTGCCAGCAGTGGAGGGGGGATCTACGAGCAGTACTTC. This translates into CASSGGGIYEQYF. The rearrangement joins TRBV27 to TRBJ2-7, with D perhaps given as TRBD1 or TRBD2 (6 bases each). Trimming removed 5 bases at V and 3 bases at J, with 11 bases between. CDR1 is MNHEY, CDR2 SMNVEV, per germline (reference sequence). The CDR3 is 13 amino acids.

This clonotype was observed at least ten times. The chain links TRBV12-3 or TRBV12-4 to TRBJ2-5; 7 nucleotides align to TRBD2. The ends lost 5 bases at V and 2 bases at J; junction bases unmatched: 5. The CDR3 totals 14 residues. The DNA of the CDR3 is TGTGCCAGCAGTAACCTAGCGGATCAAGAGACCCAGTACTTC. This encodes CASSNLADQETQYF.

This clonotype showed up many times. The gene calls are TRBV6-6 and TRBJ1-3; D not certain. Germline V gene data show CDR1 as MNHNY and CDR2 as SVGAGI (reference sequence). V was clipped by 4 bases and J by 4 bases, with 14 bases between them. The CDR3 runs 15 residues. This CDR3 reads CASSLEGSGGNTIYF. The CDR3 DNA reads TGTGCCAGCAGTTTAGAGGGAAGTGGAGGAAACACCATATATTTT.

Many counts were recorded for this clonotype. V and J are TRBV14 and TRBJ2-7; D gene ambiguous. The CDR3 is made up of 11 amino acids. Trimming shortened V by 5 bases and J by 5 bases, and 7 bases separated the two germline ends. The germline gives CDR1 SGHDN, CDR2 FVKESK. CDR3 sequence: CASSGLHEQYF. The CDR3 nucleotides read TGTGCCAGCAGCGGGTTGCACGAGCAGTACTTC.

The rearrangement joins TRBV11-2 to TRBJ2-1; 7 bases match TRBD1. Germline V gene lookup returns CDR1 SGHAT and CDR2 FQNNGV. The V gene end was trimmed by 0 bases and the J gene end by 3 bases; junction bases not matched to a gene: 2. The CDR3 extends over 15 amino acids. The CDR3 DNA reads as TGTGCCAGCAGCTTAGACGGGACAGTCTACAATGAGCAGTTCTTC. It specifies CASSLDGTVYNEQFF.

This clonotype was seen many times. This chain joins TRBV5-1 and TRBJ2-7; the D gene could be TRBD1 or TRBD2 (5 bases each). The ends were cut back, 4 bases at V and 2 bases at J, with 10 bases in the middle. CDR3 size: 13 residues. The V gene's germline CDR1 is SGHRS and CDR2 YFSETQ. The CDR3 DNA sequence: TGCGCCAGCAGCAGGGACCTCGCCTACGAGCAGTACTTC. As protein: CASSRDLAYEQYF.

This clonotype was found many times. The chain combines TRBV30 with TRBJ2-3, with 9 nucleotides matching TRBD1. The CDR3 has 16 amino acids. V dropped 0 bases and J dropped 2; count of bases not matched to a gene: 6. CDR1 is GTSNPN, CDR2 SVGIG, per germline (reference sequence). The CDR3 loop reads CAWSVWGTGTTDTQYF. The CDR3, as DNA: TGTGCCTGGAGTGTATGGGGGACAGGGACCACAGATACGCAGTATTTT.

The rearrangement joins TRBV5-1 to TRBJ2-3, with a weak D call TRBD2 (6 bases). Germline CDR1 and CDR2: SGHRS and YFSETQ. This CDR3 contains 15 residues. Trimming stripped 0 bases from V and 3 bases from J, with 11 bases between. In DNA form, the CDR3 reads TGCGCCAGCAGCTTGGGCGGGGAAGGGACAGATACGCAGTATTTT. Protein product: CASSLGGEGTDTQYF. Filled out from reference TRBV5-1 and TRBJ2-3, the complete variable domain reads KAGVTQTPRYLIKTRGQQVTLSCSPISGHRSVSWYQQTPGQGLQFLFEYFSETQRNKGNFPGRFSGRQFSNSRSEMNVSTLELGDSALYLCASSLGGEGTDTQYFGPGTRLTVL.